A selection of T cell receptor beta chains follows, all from one sample in a study of identifying expanded T cells in peripheral blood. Clones were sequenced by immunoSEQ multiplex PCR, and TCRdb holds only the in-frame ones, with some missing. The sample records some 120,000 clones, 84% being singletons. Input material: blood. The origin of the receptors is a person between 18 and 69 years old in good health. Both conserved end residues are part of each CDR3. A D gene is named only where the DNA matches it firmly. Some rows have no size entry. The others give once, few or many, or a class for an expanded clone.

d_gene: .
len: 15
v_gene: TRBV7-7
abundance: .
j_gene: TRBJ2-3
CDR3nt: TGTGCCAGCAGCCCGGTCGGCAGGGGCGCAGATACGCAGTATTTT
CDR3aa: CASSPVGRGADTQYF

d_gene: TRBD1
len: 16
v_gene: TRBV7-2
abundance: .
j_gene: TRBJ2-2
CDR3nt: TGTGCCAGCAGCTTAGGGACAGGGGGGAACACCGGGGAGCTGTTTTTT
CDR3aa: CASSLGTGGNTGELFF

d_gene: .
len: 14
v_gene: TRBV7-9
abundance: .
j_gene: TRBJ2-6
CDR3nt: TGTGCCAGCAGTCAAATGTCTGGGGCCAACGTCCTGACTTTC
CDR3aa: CASSQMSGANVLTF

d_gene: .
len: 13
v_gene: TRBV15
abundance: .
j_gene: TRBJ2-3
CDR3nt: TGTGCCACCAGCAGAGATTATCGAGATACGCAGTATTTT
CDR3aa: CATSRDYRDTQYF

d_gene: .
len: 16
v_gene: TRBV2
abundance: .
j_gene: TRBJ1-5
CDR3nt: TGTGCCAGCAAGCCCTGGGGGACGGAAGTTAATCAGCCCCAGCATTTT
CDR3aa: CASKPWGTEVNQPQHF

d_gene: TRBD1
len: 13
v_gene: TRBV6-5
abundance: once
j_gene: TRBJ2-7
CDR3nt: TGTGCCAGCAGTTACCGCCCCGACAGGGTGCAGTACTTC
CDR3aa: CASSYRPDRVQYF

d_gene: TRBD1
len: 16
v_gene: TRBV2
abundance: .
j_gene: TRBJ2-4
CDR3nt: TGTGCCAGCAGTGAATGGGACAGGGAGGGCAAAAACATTCAGTACTTC
CDR3aa: CASSEWDREGKNIQYF

d_gene: .
len: 16
v_gene: TRBV25-1
abundance: .
j_gene: TRBJ1-5
CDR3nt: TGTGCCAGCAGTTCCTGGGACGGGGGGGATAGTCAGCCCCAGCATTTT
CDR3aa: CASSSWDGGDSQPQHF

d_gene: .
len: 13
v_gene: TRBV13
abundance: .
j_gene: TRBJ2-7
CDR3nt: TGTGCCAGCAGCTTACTGGGTCAGGACGAGCAGTACTTC
CDR3aa: CASSLLGQDEQYF

d_gene: .
len: 13
v_gene: TRBV7-2
abundance: .
j_gene: TRBJ1-2
CDR3nt: TGCGCCAGCGCATCCGTGGGGTTGGGTGGCTACACCTTC
CDR3aa: CASASVGLGGYTF

d_gene: .
len: 15
v_gene: TRBV7-2
abundance: .
j_gene: TRBJ2-4
CDR3nt: TGTGCCAGCAGCTTAGCGTCCAGCCAAATTGGCATTCAGTACTTC
CDR3aa: CASSLASSQIGIQYF

d_gene: .
len: 14
v_gene: TRBV7-3
abundance: .
j_gene: TRBJ1-6
CDR3nt: TGTGCCAGCAGCTTAATGGCTAGTAATTCACCCCTCCACTTT
CDR3aa: CASSLMASNSPLHF

d_gene: TRBD1
len: 14
v_gene: TRBV7-2
abundance: few
j_gene: TRBJ1-4
CDR3nt: TGTGCCAGCAGCCGTAGCCCAGGGGGGGAAAAACTGTTTTTT
CDR3aa: CASSRSPGGEKLFF

d_gene: .
len: 14
v_gene: TRBV4-3
abundance: .
j_gene: TRBJ1-1
CDR3nt: TGCGCCAGCAGACAGAGTACGGGGAACACTGAAGCTTTCTTT
CDR3aa: CASRQSTGNTEAFF

d_gene: TRBD1
len: 17
v_gene: TRBV5-1
abundance: .
j_gene: TRBJ2-5
CDR3nt: TGCGCCAGCAGCCACCAGCTCCAGACAGGGGTAGGTGAGACCCAGTACTTC
CDR3aa: CASSHQLQTGVGETQYF

d_gene: TRBD1
len: 13
v_gene: TRBV6-1
abundance: few
j_gene: TRBJ2-2
CDR3nt: TGTGCCAGCCCGGGACAGGGGGCCGGGGAGCTGTTTTTT
CDR3aa: CASPGQGAGELFF

d_gene: .
len: 14
v_gene: TRBV5-1
abundance: .
j_gene: TRBJ1-1
CDR3nt: TGCGCCAGCAGCCCCACAAGGGGGAATACTGAAGCTTTCTTT
CDR3aa: CASSPTRGNTEAFF

d_gene: .
len: 15
v_gene: TRBV30
abundance: .
j_gene: TRBJ2-2
CDR3nt: TGTGCCTGGAGTGTTGGGGGAGTGGACACCGGGGAGCTGTTTTTT
CDR3aa: CAWSVGGVDTGELFF

d_gene: .
len: 12
v_gene: TRBV5-6
abundance: .
j_gene: TRBJ2-2
CDR3nt: TGTGCCAGCAGTCTACCCACCGGGGAGCTGTTTTTT
CDR3aa: CASSLPTGELFF

d_gene: .
len: 12
v_gene: TRBV27
abundance: .
j_gene: TRBJ1-2
CDR3nt: TGTGCCAGCAGTTTCCGGGGTCATGGCTACACCTTC
CDR3aa: CASSFRGHGYTF

d_gene: .
len: 14
v_gene: TRBV5-4
abundance: few
j_gene: TRBJ2-5
CDR3nt: TGTGCCAGCAGCGCGGGGGCCTTCCAAGAGACCCAGTACTTC
CDR3aa: CASSAGAFQETQYF

d_gene: .
len: 10
v_gene: TRBV2
abundance: .
j_gene: TRBJ1-1
CDR3nt: TGTGCCACAGGGGACACTGAAGCTTTCTTT
CDR3aa: CATGDTEAFF

d_gene: TRBD1
len: 16
v_gene: TRBV5-1
abundance: .
j_gene: TRBJ1-1
CDR3nt: TGCGCCAGCAGCCGGACAGGGGGTAGTTGGAACACTGAAGCTTTCTTT
CDR3aa: CASSRTGGSWNTEAFF

d_gene: .
len: 16
v_gene: TRBV10-1
abundance: .
j_gene: TRBJ1-1
CDR3nt: TGCGCCAGCAGTTCCCAGAGGTCGGACACTGAAACTGAAGCTTTCTTT
CDR3aa: CASSSQRSDTETEAFF

d_gene: .
len: 14
v_gene: TRBV2
abundance: .
j_gene: TRBJ1-2
CDR3nt: TGTGCCAGCAGCCGCGACGGGGAGAACTATGGCTACACCTTC
CDR3aa: CASSRDGENYGYTF

d_gene: .
len: 14
v_gene: TRBV7-2
abundance: .
j_gene: TRBJ1-6
CDR3nt: TGTGCCAGCAGCTTAACCCAGGGTAATTCACCCCTCCACTTT
CDR3aa: CASSLTQGNSPLHF

d_gene: .
len: 16
v_gene: TRBV10-3
abundance: once
j_gene: TRBJ2-1
CDR3nt: TGTGCCATCAGTGAATTGCGGTCAGATTATGACAATGAGCAGTTCTTC
CDR3aa: CAISELRSDYDNEQFF

d_gene: TRBD1
len: 14
v_gene: TRBV7-2
abundance: .
j_gene: TRBJ2-5
CDR3nt: TGTGCCAGCAGCTCCTTGGACAGGGTAGGGACCCAGTACTTC
CDR3aa: CASSSLDRVGTQYF

d_gene: .
len: 16
v_gene: TRBV14
abundance: .
j_gene: TRBJ1-2
CDR3nt: TGTGCCAGCAGCCTTAGCGGGGGGTTTCTCGACTATGGCTACACCTTC
CDR3aa: CASSLSGGFLDYGYTF

d_gene: .
len: 13
v_gene: TRBV29-1
abundance: .
j_gene: TRBJ1-2
CDR3nt: TGCAGCGTTGAAGGAGGCGGAAACTATGGCTACACCTTC
CDR3aa: CSVEGGGNYGYTF

d_gene: TRBD1
len: 18
v_gene: TRBV5-4
abundance: .
j_gene: TRBJ1-2
CDR3nt: TGTGCCAGCAGCCCAACAAGGACGACAGGGCGGCCCCTCTATGGCTACACCTTC
CDR3aa: CASSPTRTTGRPLYGYTF

d_gene: TRBD2
len: 15
v_gene: TRBV9
abundance: .
j_gene: TRBJ2-3
CDR3nt: TGTGCCAGCAGCCTTAGCGGGGGGAGTATGTATACGCAGTATTTT
CDR3aa: CASSLSGGSMYTQYF

d_gene: TRBD1
len: 15
v_gene: TRBV5-1
abundance: .
j_gene: TRBJ1-3
CDR3nt: TGCGCCAGCAGCTTCAACAGGGGGCCTGGAAACACCATATATTTT
CDR3aa: CASSFNRGPGNTIYF

d_gene: TRBD1
len: 15
v_gene: TRBV2
abundance: .
j_gene: TRBJ2-1
CDR3nt: TGTGCCAGCAATCGTCCAGGGGGAATCTACAATGAGCAGTTCTTC
CDR3aa: CASNRPGGIYNEQFF

d_gene: .
len: 17
v_gene: TRBV25-1
abundance: .
j_gene: TRBJ2-7
CDR3nt: TGTGCCAGCAGTGATCAAGGGAGCGGGCGGGCCGACTACGAGCAGTACTTC
CDR3aa: CASSDQGSGRADYEQYF

d_gene: .
len: 13
v_gene: TRBV11-2
abundance: .
j_gene: TRBJ2-7
CDR3nt: TGTGCCAGCAGCTGGGGCTTGACCTACGAGCAGTACTTC
CDR3aa: CASSWGLTYEQYF

d_gene: .
len: 17
v_gene: TRBV27
abundance: .
j_gene: TRBJ2-7
CDR3nt: TGTGCCAGCACTTTTTCGGTTCCGGGGTTTCGGTCCTACGAGCAGTACTTC
CDR3aa: CASTFSVPGFRSYEQYF

d_gene: .
len: 13
v_gene: TRBV27
abundance: .
j_gene: TRBJ2-1
CDR3nt: TGTGCCAGCAGTTTCCGTGGGGGTTATGAGCAGTTCTTC
CDR3aa: CASSFRGGYEQFF

d_gene: .
len: 14
v_gene: TRBV5-5
abundance: .
j_gene: TRBJ2-5
CDR3nt: TGTGCCAGCAGTTCGGACAGCATGAAAGAGACCCAGTACTTC
CDR3aa: CASSSDSMKETQYF

d_gene: .
len: 15
v_gene: TRBV19
abundance: few
j_gene: TRBJ1-2
CDR3nt: TGTGCCAGTAGGGAGCTGGGTACACGCCGATATGGCTACACCTTC
CDR3aa: CASRELGTRRYGYTF

d_gene: TRBD1
len: 14
v_gene: TRBV7-9
abundance: .
j_gene: TRBJ2-5
CDR3nt: TGTGCCAGCAGCTCTGGGACAGCTCAAGAGACCCAGTACTTC
CDR3aa: CASSSGTAQETQYF

d_gene: .
len: 14
v_gene: TRBV19
abundance: .
j_gene: TRBJ1-2
CDR3nt: TGTGCCTCGGCAGAAGACAGGTCTTCCTATGGCTACACCTTC
CDR3aa: CASAEDRSSYGYTF

d_gene: .
len: 19
v_gene: TRBV4-2
abundance: .
j_gene: TRBJ1-5
CDR3nt: TGTGCCAGCAGCCAAGGAAAACTGGGACTTTTCCTTCTGGGTCAGCCCCAGCATTTT
CDR3aa: CASSQGKLGLFLLGQPQHF

d_gene: .
len: 12
v_gene: TRBV27
abundance: .
j_gene: TRBJ1-1
CDR3nt: TGTGCCAGCAGGGCAGGGTGGACTGAAGCTTTCTTT
CDR3aa: CASRAGWTEAFF

d_gene: .
len: 14
v_gene: TRBV5-6
abundance: .
j_gene: TRBJ2-2
CDR3nt: TGTGCCAGCAGCTTGGTAGAGAACACCGGGGAGCTGTTTTTT
CDR3aa: CASSLVENTGELFF

d_gene: TRBD1
len: 21
v_gene: TRBV30
abundance: .
j_gene: TRBJ1-2
CDR3nt: TGTGCCTGGAGTGTACTCAGACAGGGGGCCCCGCGTTTTGACTCGTTTTATGGCTACACCTTC
CDR3aa: CAWSVLRQGAPRFDSFYGYTF

d_gene: .
len: 12
v_gene: TRBV6-1
abundance: .
j_gene: TRBJ2-7
CDR3nt: TGTGCCAGCACTTTGGACTCACCGGAGCAGTACTTC
CDR3aa: CASTLDSPEQYF

d_gene: TRBD1
len: 17
v_gene: TRBV15
abundance: .
j_gene: TRBJ1-2
CDR3nt: TGTGCCACCAGCAGAGATCTCCGGACAGGCTCTAACTATGGCTACACCTTC
CDR3aa: CATSRDLRTGSNYGYTF

d_gene: .
len: 16
v_gene: TRBV10-2
abundance: .
j_gene: TRBJ2-2
CDR3nt: TGCGCCAGCAGGCGGTGGGGGGCTACGAACACCGGGGAGCTGTTTTTT
CDR3aa: CASRRWGATNTGELFF

d_gene: .
len: 13
v_gene: TRBV19
abundance: .
j_gene: TRBJ1-1
CDR3nt: TGTGCCAGTAGAACTCCTGCCACTTATCAGGCTTTCTTT
CDR3aa: CASRTPATYQAFF

d_gene: TRBD1
len: 14
v_gene: TRBV2
abundance: few
j_gene: TRBJ1-6
CDR3nt: TGTGCCAGCCGGAGGACAGGCCTTGGGTCACCCCTCCACTTT
CDR3aa: CASRRTGLGSPLHF

d_gene: TRBD1
len: 15
v_gene: TRBV25-1
abundance: .
j_gene: TRBJ1-1
CDR3nt: TGTGCCAGCACCGAGGACAGGGGGGGTGGAACTGAAGCTTTCTTT
CDR3aa: CASTEDRGGGTEAFF

d_gene: .
len: 13
v_gene: TRBV6-5
abundance: .
j_gene: TRBJ2-3
CDR3nt: TGTGCCAGCTCGCAGAGATACACAGATACGCAGTATTTT
CDR3aa: CASSQRYTDTQYF

d_gene: .
len: 14
v_gene: TRBV6-5
abundance: .
j_gene: TRBJ2-3
CDR3nt: TGTGCCAGCAGTAACAGGCTAGTTTCTGATACGCAGTATTTT
CDR3aa: CASSNRLVSDTQYF

d_gene: TRBD1
len: 17
v_gene: TRBV9
abundance: .
j_gene: TRBJ1-2
CDR3nt: TGTGCCAGCAGCGTCGGGATAGAGGACAGGGAGGTTTATGGCTACACCTTC
CDR3aa: CASSVGIEDREVYGYTF

d_gene: .
len: 13
v_gene: TRBV18
abundance: .
j_gene: TRBJ2-5
CDR3nt: TGTGCCAGCTCCCCCCGGGATCAAGAGACCCAGTACTTC
CDR3aa: CASSPRDQETQYF

d_gene: .
len: 15
v_gene: TRBV6-6
abundance: .
j_gene: TRBJ1-1
CDR3nt: TGTGCCAGCAGACATACTAACAGCCCCCGTACTGAAGCTTTCTTT
CDR3aa: CASRHTNSPRTEAFF

d_gene: TRBD1
len: 18
v_gene: TRBV18
abundance: .
j_gene: TRBJ1-3
CDR3nt: TGTGCCAGCTCACCACGGTCCCCCCGGGACAGGGAAGGAAACACCATATATTTT
CDR3aa: CASSPRSPRDREGNTIYF